The 28 T cell receptor beta chains listed next were all sequenced from one sample in a study of cytomegalovirus exposure and HLA in healthy donors. TCRdb's table, derived via immunoSEQ multiplex PCR, lists solely in-frame clones and lacks some. The data hold under 150,000 clones, with approximately 86% observed a single time. The sample comprised PBMCs. The receptor source for this set is a man between 18 and 29 years old in good health and CMV-seropositive.

The V gene is TRBV2, the J gene TRBJ2-1; 8 nucleotides agree with TRBD1. Germline loops: CDR1 SNHLY, CDR2 FYNNEI. J lost 7 bases, V lost 4 bases, and 12 bases had no gene match. The CDR3 extends over 16 amino acids. In DNA, the CDR3 is TGTGCCAGCAGTGCTGACAGGGGCTACTATGGGAATGAGCAGTTCTTC. It encodes CASSADRGYYGNEQFF.

The CDR3 DNA reads as TGTGCCATCAGAAACGGTGGCTACACCTTC. Its protein is CAIRNGGYTF. The chain employs TRBV10-3 and TRBJ1-2; D is ambiguous. This CDR3 comprises 10 residues. Germline CDR1 is ENHRY and CDR2 is SYGVKD. Trimming took 6 bases from V and 7 from J, leaving 6 bases between them.

The J gene is TRBJ2-7, the V gene TRBV7-2; D is perhaps TRBD2 (6 bases). The CDR3 consists of 13 residues. V was trimmed by 5 bases and J by 7 bases, leaving 15 bases between them. CDR1 and CDR2 (germline): SGHTA, FQGNSA. CDR3 sequence (DNA): TGTGCCAGCAGCCCCCATTGGCGGGATGAGCAGTACTTC. It encodes CASSPHWRDEQYF.

The rearrangement uses TRBV7-9 and TRBJ1-1; tentatively, D is TRBD1 (6 bases). Trimming took off 5 bases at V and 4 bases at J, with 8 bases between the two ends. The CDR3 consists of 12 residues. Germline V gene lookup returns CDR1 SEHNR and CDR2 FQNEAQ (reference sequence). The CDR3 sequence is CASSKGGTEAFF. The CDR3, as DNA: TGTGCCAGCAGCAAAGGGGGCACTGAAGCTTTCTTT.

This chain joins TRBV5-8 and TRBJ1-1; D uncertain. Germline V lookup: CDR1 SGHTS, CDR2 YDEGEE. The CDR3 totals 15 residues. V gave up 0 bases and J gave up 1 base, with 10 bases separating them. Written as DNA, the CDR3 is TGTGCCAGCAGCTTGGCGGGAGACTGGAACACTGAAGCTTTCTTT. This codes for CASSLAGDWNTEAFF.

This rearrangement joins TRBV7-6 to TRBJ2-2; possible D gene TRBD1, 5 bases. The CDR3 has 15 residues. Germline CDR1 reads SGHVS; CDR2 reads FNYEAQ. V lost 4 bases and J 5 bases, leaving 14 bases between the germline ends. CDR3 DNA: TGTGCCAGCAGCTCTGGACCTAGGGGAACCGGGGAGCTGTTTTTT. Its protein is CASSSGPRGTGELFF. The variable domain in full, completed from reference TRBV7-6 and TRBJ2-2, reads GAGVSQSPRYKVTKRGQDVALRCDPISGHVSLYWYRQALGQGPEFLTYFNYEAQQDKSGLPNDRFSAERPEGSISTLTIQRTEQRDSAMYRCASSSGPRGTGELFFGEGSRLTVL.

The V call is TRBV18, the J call TRBJ1-5; D gene uncertain. The CDR3 loop spans 15 amino acids. V was pared by 6 bases and J by 1 base, with 13 bases between. Germline values: CDR1 KGHSH, CDR2 LQKENI. The CDR3 loop reads CASSESLVSNQPQHF. CDR3 in DNA: TGTGCCAGCTCGGAGTCGCTGGTAAGCAATCAGCCCCAGCATTTT.

CDR3 protein: CATGDYGYTF. In DNA form, the CDR3 reads TGTGCCACCGGGGACTATGGCTACACCTTC. This rearrangement joins TRBV2 to TRBJ1-2; D not resolved. V lost 10 bases to trimming and J lost 3 bases, with 6 bases between them. The CDR3 covers 10 residues. Germline values: CDR1 SNHLY, CDR2 FYNNEI.

This clone was seen just once. As DNA, the CDR3 is TGTGCCAGCAGCTCCGCTGGGGAGGGTAACTACGAGCAGTACTTC. Its translation: CASSSAGEGNYEQYF. V is TRBV5-6 and J is TRBJ2-7; 7 positions match TRBD2. Germline V gene lookup returns CDR1 SGHDT and CDR2 YYEEEE. The junction had 9 bases not matched to a gene; V was cut back by 3 bases and J by 3 bases. This CDR3 is 15 amino acids long.

J is TRBJ1-2 and V is TRBV2, with D hard to call. V gave up 3 bases and J gave up 5 bases, with 4 bases separating them. CDR1 and CDR2 from the germline V gene are SNHLY and FYNNEI. The CDR3 contains 11 residues. In nucleotides, the CDR3 is TGTGCCAGCAGTGATAATTATGGCTACACCTTC. Its translation: CASSDNYGYTF.

The J gene is TRBJ2-1, the V gene TRBV6-6, with 8 bases fitting TRBD2. CDR1 is MNHNY, CDR2 SVGAGI, per germline (reference sequence). V shed 8 bases, J shed 5 bases, and the junction held 11 bases outside the gene matches. This CDR3 comprises 15 residues. CDR3 coding DNA: TGTGCCAGCGAGATGAAACTAGCGGCTCACAATGAGCAGTTCTTC. Its protein is CASEMKLAAHNEQFF.

The V call is TRBV9, the J call TRBJ1-1; 10 nucleotides agree with TRBD1. V was pared by 4 bases and J by 2 bases, with 8 bases of the junction left unmatched. This CDR3 has 16 residues. Germline V gene sequence: CDR1 SGDLS, CDR2 YYNGEE. CDR3 sequence (DNA): TGTGCCAGCAGCCTCACGACAGGGGGCGGAAACACTGAAGCTTTCTTT. Translation gives CASSLTTGGGNTEAFF.

CDR3 region: CASSKTGGGQPQHF. CDR3 in DNA: TGTGCCAGTAGCAAGACAGGGGGCGGGCAGCCCCAGCATTTT. The chain uses TRBV19 and TRBJ1-5; 10 bases line up with TRBD1. The CDR3 has 14 amino acids. V was clipped by 6 bases and J by 7 bases; unmatched bases: 6. Germline CDR1 and CDR2: LNHDA and SQIVND (reference sequence).

The chain couples TRBV21-1 to TRBJ1-2; the table's D call of TRBD1 was not tested on the DNA. TRBV21-1 is an annotated pseudogene. This CDR3 region has 16 residues. Written as DNA, the CDR3 is TGTGCCAGCAGCAAAGCGTCATCCAGGGAAGTTCATGGCTACACCTTC. This translates into CASSKASSREVHGYTF.

This clone was counted a few times. The CDR3 nucleotides read TGTGCCAGCGACCTCCGGGACAGAGAATACAATGAGCAGTTCTTC. It codes for CASDLRDREYNEQFF. The J gene is TRBJ2-1, the V gene TRBV6-1, with TRBD1 matching over 7 bases. CDR3 length: 15 amino acids. With V trimmed by 8 bases and J by 4 bases, 11 bases remained unmatched. Germline CDR1 reads MNHNS; CDR2 reads SASEGT.

This clone was observed a single time. The chain is built from TRBV5-6 and TRBJ2-2; D gene unclear. Deletions cut 2 bases from V and 2 bases from J, with 4 bases between. The CDR3 spans 13 residues. Germline V gives CDR1 SGHDT, CDR2 YYEEEE. CDR3 sequence: CASSFQNTGELFF. The DNA of the CDR3 is TGTGCCAGCAGCTTTCAAAACACCGGGGAGCTGTTTTTT.

The V call is TRBV5-4, the J call TRBJ2-7, with TRBD2 matching over 13 bases. This CDR3 has 17 residues. The J segment lost 1 base and the V segment lost 1 base, leaving 5 bases of the junction unmatched. Germline V CDR1 and CDR2: SGHNT, YYREEE (reference sequence). This CDR3 reads CASSLRLAGGRSYEQYF. The CDR3 DNA is TGTGCCAGCAGCTTGCGACTAGCGGGAGGAAGGTCCTACGAGCAGTACTTC.

The DNA for the CDR3 is TGCGCCAGCAGCTTGGGACAGGGGTACAATGAGCAGTTCTTC. Amino acid sequence: CASSLGQGYNEQFF. The chain couples TRBV5-1 to TRBJ2-1, with TRBD1 matching 8 bases. This CDR3 comprises 14 residues. The V segment lost 0 bases and the J segment 4 bases; nucleotides outside the gene matches: 0. Germline V gene sequence: CDR1 SGHRS, CDR2 YFSETQ.

This chain connects TRBV11-2 to TRBJ1-2; D remains unclear. This CDR3 region has 13 residues. The germline V and J ends were trimmed by 5 bases and 10 bases, with 17 bases remaining between them. CDR1 SGHAT and CDR2 FQNNGV come from the germline V gene. CDR3 protein: CASSPSPYVDYTF. Written as DNA, the CDR3 is TGTGCCAGCAGCCCGAGCCCATATGTTGACTACACCTTC.

The chain carries TRBV7-9 and TRBJ2-1, with D uncertain. The ends were cut back, 1 base at V and 8 bases at J, with 6 bases in the middle. The CDR3 totals 12 residues. Germline CDR1 SEHNR, CDR2 FQNEAQ (reference sequence). In DNA form, the CDR3 reads TGTGCCAGCAGCTTAGGAGTGGATGAGCAGTTCTTC. Residues: CASSLGVDEQFF. The full variable domain, its missing parts supplied by reference TRBV7-9 and TRBJ2-1, is DTGVSQNPRHKITKRGQNVTFRCDPISEHNRLYWYRQTLGQGPEFLTYFQNEAQLEKSRLLSDRFSAERPKGSFSTLEIQRTEQGDSAMYLCASSLGVDEQFFGPGTRLTVL.

The chain recombines TRBV30 with TRBJ1-2; no firm D call. This CDR3 comprises 14 residues. Per the germline V gene, CDR1 is GTSNPN and CDR2 is SVGIG (reference sequence). Trimming pared 1 base from V and 4 bases from J, leaving 13 bases between. In DNA form, the CDR3 reads TGTGCCTGGAGTGGGGGAGTGAAGATCTATGGCTACACCTTC. Its protein is CAWSGGVKIYGYTF.

The chain combines TRBV7-6 with TRBJ2-5; D uncertain. The germline V gene encodes CDR1 SGHVS and CDR2 FNYEAQ. There are 13 residues in the CDR3. V lost 1 base to trimming and J lost 4 bases, with 7 bases between them. CDR3 in DNA: TGTGCCAGCAGCTTAGAGCGAGGAGAGACCCAGTACTTC. Amino acid sequence: CASSLERGETQYF.

The chain carries TRBV2 and TRBJ1-2, with 7 bases that match TRBD1. There are 14 residues in the CDR3. Germline loops: CDR1 SNHLY, CDR2 FYNNEI. V lost 7 bases and J lost 2; bases outside the gene matches: 7. The CDR3 DNA reads as TGTGCCAGCAACGCCAGACAGGGAAACTATGGCTACACCTTC. Encoded protein: CASNARQGNYGYTF.

A few counts support this clone. DNA of the CDR3: TGTGCCAGCAGTTTATCAACAGGGTCTGGATCCTACGAGCAGTACTTC. Translating it yields CASSLSTGSGSYEQYF. The chain joins TRBV27 to TRBJ2-7, with D perhaps matching TRBD1 (6 bases). Trimming stripped 0 bases from V and 1 base from J, with 13 bases between. Germline CDR1 MNHEY, CDR2 SMNVEV (reference sequence). The CDR3 runs 16 residues.

In DNA form, the CDR3 reads TGCAGCGTTGACACCGGCGGCGCAGATACGCAGTATTTT. Translating it yields CSVDTGGADTQYF. V is TRBV29-1 and J is TRBJ2-3; D gene ambiguous. The CDR3 runs to 13 residues. Germline V gives CDR1 SQVTM, CDR2 ANQGSEA. Trimming shortened V by 3 bases and J by 4 bases, and 11 bases separated the two germline ends.

The V and J genes are TRBV4-2 and TRBJ1-4; D gene unclear. The CDR3 is 13 residues long. Trimming shortened V by 6 bases and J by 12 bases, and 17 bases separated the two germline ends. The germline V gene has CDR1 LGHNA and CDR2 YNFKEQ. The CDR3, as DNA: TGTGCCAGCAGGACTAATACAGTGGAGGAACTGTTTTTT. This codes for CASRTNTVEELFF.

The V and J genes are TRBV7-6 and TRBJ1-4; no reliable D call. Trimming left V 1 base short and J 6 bases short, with 12 bases between. Per germline, CDR1 SGHVS and CDR2 FNYEAQ. This CDR3 contains 15 residues. In DNA form, the CDR3 reads TGTGCCAGCAGCTTAGAAGCCGGGAAGGATGAAAAACTGTTTTTT. The encoded protein is CASSLEAGKDEKLFF.

V is TRBV4-1 and J is TRBJ2-7; 9 nucleotides agree with TRBD2. Germline V gives CDR1 MGHRA, CDR2 YSYEKL. The CDR3 is 15 amino acids. Trimming took 3 bases from V and 7 from J; bases not matched to a gene: 10. CDR3 loop: CASSQGGLAKGEQYF. The DNA of the CDR3 is TGCGCCAGCAGCCAGGGGGGACTAGCTAAGGGGGAGCAGTACTTC.